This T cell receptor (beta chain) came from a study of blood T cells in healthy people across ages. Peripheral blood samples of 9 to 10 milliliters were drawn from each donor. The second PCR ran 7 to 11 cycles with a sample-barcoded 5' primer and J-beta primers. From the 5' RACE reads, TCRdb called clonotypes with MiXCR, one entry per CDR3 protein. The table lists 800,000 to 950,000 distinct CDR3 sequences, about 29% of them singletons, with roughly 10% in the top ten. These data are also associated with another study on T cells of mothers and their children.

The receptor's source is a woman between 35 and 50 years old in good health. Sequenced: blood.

CDR3 DNA: TGTGCCAGCAGCTCCATTCGGAGGGACACTGAAGCTTTCTTT. Translated, it gives CASSSIRRDTEAFF. The genes are TRBV9 and TRBJ1-1, with D unclear. The CDR3 sequence is 14 residues long. The germline CDR1 and CDR2 sequences are SGDLS and YYNGEE. The V end was cut by 4 bases, the J end by 3 bases, with 13 bases between. The full variable domain, completed using reference TRBV9 and TRBJ1-1, is DSGVTQTPKHLITATGQRVTLRCSPRSGDLSVYWYQQSLDQGLQFLIQYYNGEERAKGNILERFSAQQFPDLHSELNLSSLELGDSALYFCASSSIRRDTEAFFGQGTRLTVV.